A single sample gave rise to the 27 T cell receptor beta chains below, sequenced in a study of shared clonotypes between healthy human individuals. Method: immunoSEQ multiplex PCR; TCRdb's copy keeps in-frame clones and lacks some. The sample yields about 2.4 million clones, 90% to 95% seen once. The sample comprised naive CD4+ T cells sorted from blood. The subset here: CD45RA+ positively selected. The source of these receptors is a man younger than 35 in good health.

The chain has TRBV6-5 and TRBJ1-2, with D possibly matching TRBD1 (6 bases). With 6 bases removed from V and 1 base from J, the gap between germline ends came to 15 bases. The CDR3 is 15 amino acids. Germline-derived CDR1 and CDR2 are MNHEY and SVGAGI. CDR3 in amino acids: CASRRGGLRNYGYTF. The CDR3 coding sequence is TGTGCCAGCAGGCGAGGGGGTCTCCGTAACTATGGCTACACCTTC.

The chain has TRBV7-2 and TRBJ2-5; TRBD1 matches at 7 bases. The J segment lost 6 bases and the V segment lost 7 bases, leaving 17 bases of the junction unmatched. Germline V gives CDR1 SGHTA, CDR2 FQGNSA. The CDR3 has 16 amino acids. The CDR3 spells CASTYSAGYRGQTQYF. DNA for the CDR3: TGTGCCAGCACTTATTCGGCAGGCTACAGGGGACAGACCCAGTACTTC.

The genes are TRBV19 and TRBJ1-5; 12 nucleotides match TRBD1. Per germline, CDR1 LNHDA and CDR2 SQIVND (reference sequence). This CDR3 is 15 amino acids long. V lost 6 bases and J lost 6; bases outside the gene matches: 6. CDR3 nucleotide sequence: TGTGCCAGTAGCGGGGACAGGGGGCTTAGTCAGCCCCAGCATTTT. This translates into CASSGDRGLSQPQHF.

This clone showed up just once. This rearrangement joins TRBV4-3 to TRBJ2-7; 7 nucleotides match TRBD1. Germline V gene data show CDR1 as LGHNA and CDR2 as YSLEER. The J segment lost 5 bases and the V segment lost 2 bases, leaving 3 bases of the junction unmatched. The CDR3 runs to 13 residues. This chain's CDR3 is CASSQRQGDEQYF. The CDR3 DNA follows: TGCGCCAGCAGCCAAAGACAGGGAGACGAGCAGTACTTC.

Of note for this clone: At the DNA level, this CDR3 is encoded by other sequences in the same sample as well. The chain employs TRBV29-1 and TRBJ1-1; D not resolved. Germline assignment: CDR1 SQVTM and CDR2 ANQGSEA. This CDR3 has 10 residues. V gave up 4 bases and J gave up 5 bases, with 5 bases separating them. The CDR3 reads CSVGRTEAFF. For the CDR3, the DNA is TGCAGCGTTGGGAGGACTGAAGCTTTCTTT.

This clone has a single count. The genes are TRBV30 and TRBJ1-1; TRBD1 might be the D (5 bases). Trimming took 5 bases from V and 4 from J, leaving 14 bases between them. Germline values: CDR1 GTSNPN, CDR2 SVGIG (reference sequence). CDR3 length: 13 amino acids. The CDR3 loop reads CAWGGEMGTEAFF. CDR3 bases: TGTGCCTGGGGGGGGGAAATGGGCACTGAAGCTTTCTTT.

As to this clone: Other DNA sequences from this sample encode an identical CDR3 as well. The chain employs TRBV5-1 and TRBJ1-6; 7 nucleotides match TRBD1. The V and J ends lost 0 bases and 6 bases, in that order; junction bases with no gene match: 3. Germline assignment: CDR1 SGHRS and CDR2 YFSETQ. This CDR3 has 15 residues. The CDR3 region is CASSLGDSPNSPLHF. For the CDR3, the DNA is TGCGCCAGCAGCTTGGGGGACAGTCCTAATTCACCCCTCCACTTT.

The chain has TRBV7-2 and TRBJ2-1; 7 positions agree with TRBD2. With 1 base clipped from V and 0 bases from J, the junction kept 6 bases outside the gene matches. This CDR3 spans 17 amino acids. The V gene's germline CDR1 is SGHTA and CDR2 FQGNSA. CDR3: CASSLGSSGISYNEQFF. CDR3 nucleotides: TGTGCCAGCAGCTTAGGTTCTAGCGGAATCTCCTACAATGAGCAGTTCTTC. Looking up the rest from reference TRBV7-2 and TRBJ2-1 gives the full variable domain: GAGVSQSPSNKVTEKGKDVELRCDPISGHTALYWYRQSLGQGLEFLIYFQGNSAPDKSGLPSDRFSAERTGGSVSTLTIQRTQQEDSAVYLCASSLGSSGISYNEQFFGPGTRLTVL.

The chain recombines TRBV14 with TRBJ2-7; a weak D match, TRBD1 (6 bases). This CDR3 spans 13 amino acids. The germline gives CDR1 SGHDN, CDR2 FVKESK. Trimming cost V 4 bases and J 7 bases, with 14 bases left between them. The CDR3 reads CASSLQGSREQYF. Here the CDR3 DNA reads TGTGCCAGCAGCCTACAGGGTTCTCGGGAGCAGTACTTC. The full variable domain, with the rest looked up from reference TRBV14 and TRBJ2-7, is EAGVTQFPSHSVIEKGQTVTLRCDPISGHDNLYWYRRVMGKEIKFLLHFVKESKQDESGMPNNRFLAERTGGTYSTLKVQPAELEDSGVYFCASSLQGSREQYFGPGTRLTVT.

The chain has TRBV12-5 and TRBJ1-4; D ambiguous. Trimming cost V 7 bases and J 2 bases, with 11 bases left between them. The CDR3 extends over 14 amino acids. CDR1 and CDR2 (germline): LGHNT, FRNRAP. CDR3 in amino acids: CASALSGTNEKLFF. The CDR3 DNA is TGTGCTAGTGCCCTTTCCGGGACTAATGAAAAACTGTTTTTT. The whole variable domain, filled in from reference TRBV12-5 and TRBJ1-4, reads DARVTQTPRHKVTEMGQEVTMRCQPILGHNTVFWYRQTMMQGLELLAYFRNRAPLDDSGMPKDRFSAEMPDATLATLKIQPSEPRDSAVYFCASALSGTNEKLFFGSGTQLSVL.

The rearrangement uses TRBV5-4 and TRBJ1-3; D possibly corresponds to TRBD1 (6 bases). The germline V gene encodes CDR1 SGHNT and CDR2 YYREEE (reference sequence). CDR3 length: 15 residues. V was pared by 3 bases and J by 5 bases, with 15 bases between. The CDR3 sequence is CASSSPGQTRNTIYF. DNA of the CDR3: TGTGCCAGCAGCTCGCCGGGACAAACAAGAAACACCATATATTTT.

The CDR3: CASSQDSPAPSSTKQFF. DNA of the CDR3: TGCGCCAGCAGCCAAGATTCCCCCGCTCCCTCTAGCACCAAGCAGTTCTTC. The chain couples TRBV4-1 to TRBJ2-1; D might be TRBD2 (5 bases). This CDR3 is 17 amino acids long. Per the germline V gene, CDR1 is MGHRA and CDR2 is YSYEKL. Deletions cut 0 bases from V and 11 bases from J, with 23 bases between.

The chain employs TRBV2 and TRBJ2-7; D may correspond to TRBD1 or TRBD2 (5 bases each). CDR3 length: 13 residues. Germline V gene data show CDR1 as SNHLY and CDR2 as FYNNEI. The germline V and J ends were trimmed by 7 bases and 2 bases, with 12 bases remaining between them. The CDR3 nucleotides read TGTGCCAGCATGAGGGACGCAGCCTACGAGCAGTACTTC. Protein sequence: CASMRDAAYEQYF.

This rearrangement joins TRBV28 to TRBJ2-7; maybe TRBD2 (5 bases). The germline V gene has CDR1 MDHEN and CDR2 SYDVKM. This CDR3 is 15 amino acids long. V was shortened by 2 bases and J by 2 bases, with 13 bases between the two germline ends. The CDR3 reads CASSLRDYNPYEQYF. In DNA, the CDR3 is TGTGCCAGCAGTTTAAGAGACTACAACCCCTACGAGCAGTACTTC.

CDR3 DNA sequence: TGTGCCAGCAGTTCCTTCGGGACGGGAACGAACACTGAAGCTTTCTTT. Its protein is CASSSFGTGTNTEAFF. The V gene is TRBV6-5, the J gene TRBJ1-1; a possible D gene is TRBD1 (5 bases). The CDR3 sequence is 16 residues long. Germline CDR1 MNHEY, CDR2 SVGAGI. V was cut by 4 bases and J by 1 base, with 16 bases left in between.

The CDR3 loop reads CASSLGTAYEQYF. In DNA, the CDR3 is TGTGCCAGCAGCCTTGGGACAGCGTACGAGCAGTACTTC. The rearrangement joins TRBV7-8 to TRBJ2-5; 7 bases are shared with TRBD1. The J call is uncertain, as TRBJ2-7 better fits the DNA end. This CDR3 contains 13 residues. CDR1 is SGHVS and CDR2 is FQNEAQ in the germline V gene.

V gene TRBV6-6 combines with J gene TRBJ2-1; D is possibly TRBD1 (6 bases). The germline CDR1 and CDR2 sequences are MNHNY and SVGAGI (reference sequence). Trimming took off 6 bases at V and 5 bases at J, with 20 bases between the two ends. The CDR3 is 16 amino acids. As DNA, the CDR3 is TGTGCCAGCAGAGACCCATTAACGAGGGACAACAATGAGCAGTTCTTC. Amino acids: CASRDPLTRDNNEQFF.

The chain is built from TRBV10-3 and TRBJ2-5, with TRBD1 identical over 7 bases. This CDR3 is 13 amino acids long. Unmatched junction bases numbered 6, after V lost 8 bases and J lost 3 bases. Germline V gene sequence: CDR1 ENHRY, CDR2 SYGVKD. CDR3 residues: CAIGTATKETQYF. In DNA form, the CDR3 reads TGTGCCATCGGGACAGCGACCAAAGAGACCCAGTACTTC.

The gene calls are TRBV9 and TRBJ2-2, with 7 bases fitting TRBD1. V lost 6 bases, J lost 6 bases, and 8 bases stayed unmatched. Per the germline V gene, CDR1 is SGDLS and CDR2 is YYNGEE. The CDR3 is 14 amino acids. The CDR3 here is CASTLNRGAGELFF. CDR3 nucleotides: TGTGCCAGCACCCTGAACAGGGGTGCCGGGGAGCTGTTTTTT.

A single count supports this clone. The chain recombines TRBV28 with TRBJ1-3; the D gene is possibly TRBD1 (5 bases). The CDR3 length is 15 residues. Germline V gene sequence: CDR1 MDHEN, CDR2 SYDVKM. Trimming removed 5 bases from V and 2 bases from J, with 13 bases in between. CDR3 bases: TGTGCCAGCAGTCGGACACTGGCGGCTGGAAACACCATATATTTT. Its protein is CASSRTLAAGNTIYF.

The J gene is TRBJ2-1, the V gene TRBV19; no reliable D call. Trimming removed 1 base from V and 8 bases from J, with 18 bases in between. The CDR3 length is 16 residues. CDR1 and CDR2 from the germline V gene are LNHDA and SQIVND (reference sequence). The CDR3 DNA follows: TGTGCCAGTAGTATAGTAGGTTCCTTGGGGTCCCATGAGCAGTTCTTC. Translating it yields CASSIVGSLGSHEQFF.

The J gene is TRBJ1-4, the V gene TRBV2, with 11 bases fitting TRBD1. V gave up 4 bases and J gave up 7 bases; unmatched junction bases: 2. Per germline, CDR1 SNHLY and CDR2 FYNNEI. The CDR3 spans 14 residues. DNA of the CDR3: TGTGCCAGCAGTGTTGGGACAGGGGGTGAAAAACTGTTTTTT. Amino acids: CASSVGTGGEKLFF.

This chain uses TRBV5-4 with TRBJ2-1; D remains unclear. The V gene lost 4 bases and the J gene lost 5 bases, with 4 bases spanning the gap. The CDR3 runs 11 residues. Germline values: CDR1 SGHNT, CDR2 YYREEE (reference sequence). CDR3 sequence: CASSINNEQFF. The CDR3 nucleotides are TGTGCCAGCAGCATAAACAATGAGCAGTTCTTC.

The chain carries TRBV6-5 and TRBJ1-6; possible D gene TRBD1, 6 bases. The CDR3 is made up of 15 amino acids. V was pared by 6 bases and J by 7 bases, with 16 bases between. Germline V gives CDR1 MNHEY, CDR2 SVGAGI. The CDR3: CASRPDRLGNSPLHF. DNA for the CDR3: TGTGCCAGCAGACCCGACAGGTTGGGCAATTCACCCCTCCACTTT.

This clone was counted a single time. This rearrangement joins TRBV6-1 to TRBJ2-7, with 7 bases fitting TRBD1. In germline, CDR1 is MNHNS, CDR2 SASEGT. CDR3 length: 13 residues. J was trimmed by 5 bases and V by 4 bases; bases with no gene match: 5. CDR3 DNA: TGTGCCAGCAGTGGACAGGGCGAGGACGAGCAGTACTTC. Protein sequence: CASSGQGEDEQYF.

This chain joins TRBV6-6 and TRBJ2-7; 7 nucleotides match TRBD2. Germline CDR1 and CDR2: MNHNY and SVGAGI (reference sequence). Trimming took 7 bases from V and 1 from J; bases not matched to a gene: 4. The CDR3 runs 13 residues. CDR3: CASTWGGSYEQYF. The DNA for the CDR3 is TGTGCCAGCACCTGGGGGGGATCCTACGAGCAGTACTTC.

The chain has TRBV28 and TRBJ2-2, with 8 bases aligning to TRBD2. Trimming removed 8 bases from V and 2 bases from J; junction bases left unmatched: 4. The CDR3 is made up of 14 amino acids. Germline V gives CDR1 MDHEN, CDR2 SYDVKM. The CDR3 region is CASQRGINTGELFF. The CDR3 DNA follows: TGTGCCAGCCAGCGGGGGATAAACACCGGGGAGCTGTTTTTT. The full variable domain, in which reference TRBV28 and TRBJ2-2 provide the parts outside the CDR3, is DVKVTQSSRYLVKRTGEKVFLECVQDMDHENMFWYRQDPGLGLRLIYFSYDVKMKEKGDIPEGYSVSREKKERFSLILESASTNQTSMYLCASQRGINTGELFFGEGSRLTVL.